The 17 T cell receptor beta chains below all came from one sample that was sequenced in a study of control samples from healthy donors and cancer patients. The protocol was immunoSEQ multiplex PCR, while the TCRdb copy is restricted to in-frame clones and leaves out a portion. The sample consists of tens of thousands of clones, roughly 94% of them appearing once. Sequenced input: blood. These receptors originate from a man aged 55 to 69 in good health.

V and J are TRBV4-3 and TRBJ1-2; D is ambiguous. There are 15 residues in the CDR3. V lost 1 base and J 1 base, leaving 10 bases between the germline ends. Germline-derived CDR1 and CDR2 are LGHNA and YSLEER. For the CDR3, the DNA is TGCGCCAGCAGCCAAGTCGGCTCCGGTAACTATGGCTACACCTTC. Amino acids: CASSQVGSGNYGYTF.

The CDR3 DNA reads TGTGCCAGCACTCCCGGCAACAGGGGGACCTACGAGCAGTACTTC. As protein: CASTPGNRGTYEQYF. This chain joins TRBV6-6 and TRBJ2-7; 8 bases fit TRBD1. Germline trimming cut 7 bases from V and 2 bases from J; bases unmatched to any gene: 10. CDR3 length: 15 residues. Germline loops: CDR1 MNHNY, CDR2 SVGAGI (reference sequence).

The chain has TRBV7-2 and TRBJ1-1; D might be TRBD1 (5 bases). The germline V and J ends were trimmed by 2 bases and 0 bases, with 10 bases remaining between them. CDR1 and CDR2 (germline): SGHTA, FQGNSA. This CDR3 spans 15 amino acids. CDR3 amino acids: CASSLQGLMNTEAFF. CDR3 DNA: TGTGCCAGCAGCTTACAGGGCCTGATGAACACTGAAGCTTTCTTT.

This clone came up once. The chain joins TRBV19 to TRBJ1-1; D may be TRBD1 (5 bases). The V gene lost 9 bases and the J gene lost 7 bases, with 15 bases spanning the gap. The germline gives CDR1 LNHDA, CDR2 SQIVND (reference sequence). CDR3 length: 12 amino acids. For the CDR3, the DNA is TGTGCCAGCAAAGGGGAGACTCTTGAAGCTTTCTTT. Its translation is CASKGETLEAFF. Filled out from reference TRBV19 and TRBJ1-1, the complete variable domain reads DGGITQSPKYLFRKEGQNVTLSCEQNLNHDAMYWYRQDPGQGLRLIYYSQIVNDFQKGDIAEGYSVSREKKESFPLTVTSAQKNPTAFYLCASKGETLEAFFGQGTRLTVV.

V usage is TRBV5-1 and J usage is TRBJ1-1; possible D gene TRBD1, 5 bases. This CDR3 contains 13 residues. Per the germline V gene, CDR1 is SGHRS and CDR2 is YFSETQ. V was trimmed by 2 bases and J by 4 bases, leaving 9 bases between them. DNA of the CDR3: TGCGCCAGCAGCTTAGACAGAGGCACTGAAGCTTTCTTT. Translating it yields CASSLDRGTEAFF.

The chain is built from TRBV7-2 and TRBJ1-5; possible D gene TRBD1, 6 bases. The CDR3 is made up of 15 amino acids. V lost 0 bases, J lost 5 bases, and 11 bases lay in between. The germline V gene encodes CDR1 SGHTA and CDR2 FQGNSA. CDR3 coding DNA: TGTGCCAGCAGCTTAGCCTGGACAGCGGATCAGCCCCAGCATTTT. Translation: CASSLAWTADQPQHF. Full variable domain (rest looked up from reference TRBV7-2 and TRBJ1-5): GAGVSQSPSNKVTEKGKDVELRCDPISGHTALYWYRQSLGQGLEFLIYFQGNSAPDKSGLPSDRFSAERTGGSVSTLTIQRTQQEDSAVYLCASSLAWTADQPQHFGDGTRLSIL.

The chain is built from TRBV7-2 and TRBJ2-2, with D hard to call. CDR3 length: 14 residues. Germline assignment: CDR1 SGHTA and CDR2 FQGNSA. Between the trimmed V and J ends, which lost 3 bases and 4 bases, there was a span of 9 bases. CDR3: CASSFIGLTGELFF. CDR3 DNA sequence: TGTGCCAGCAGCTTCATAGGCCTCACCGGGGAGCTGTTTTTT.

The V call is TRBV7-2, the J call TRBJ1-2; 7 nucleotides align to TRBD1. The CDR3 runs to 13 residues. V lost 5 bases, J lost 11 bases, and 11 bases stayed unmatched. CDR1 is SGHTA and CDR2 is FQGNSA in the germline V gene. In nucleotides, the CDR3 is TGTGCCAGCAGCGACAAAAGACCAGGGGGATACACCTTC. It is translated as CASSDKRPGGYTF. Full variable domain (remainder filled in from reference TRBV7-2 and TRBJ1-2): GAGVSQSPSNKVTEKGKDVELRCDPISGHTALYWYRQSLGQGLEFLIYFQGNSAPDKSGLPSDRFSAERTGGSVSTLTIQRTQQEDSAVYLCASSDKRPGGYTFGSGTRLTVV.

This chain connects TRBV18 to TRBJ1-1; 7 bases are shared with TRBD1. This CDR3 comprises 13 residues. The ends lost 8 bases at V and 4 bases at J; junction bases unmatched: 7. Germline CDR1 reads KGHSH; CDR2 reads LQKENI. The CDR3 is CASRTGAGTEAFF. CDR3 DNA sequence: TGTGCCAGCCGAACAGGGGCGGGCACTGAAGCTTTCTTT.

This chain links TRBV18 with TRBJ1-5; D perhaps matches TRBD1 (6 bases). The CDR3 runs to 17 residues. Trimming left V 1 base short and J 4 bases short, with 17 bases between. The germline V gene has CDR1 KGHSH and CDR2 LQKENI. The CDR3 nucleotides are TGTGCCAGCTCACCACTCCCAAGGGGGGGCGCGAATCAGCCCCAGCATTTT. Protein: CASSPLPRGGANQPQHF.

The V call is TRBV27, the J call TRBJ1-2; D uncertain. V was shortened by 5 bases and J by 8 bases, with 18 bases between the two germline ends. The CDR3 is made up of 14 amino acids. CDR1 and CDR2 from the germline V gene are MNHEY and SMNVEV (reference sequence). The CDR3, as DNA: TGTGCCAGCAGTAGCCTGACACGGAAAGTAGGCTACACCTTC. Its protein is CASSSLTRKVGYTF.

This clone came up once. As DNA, the CDR3 is TGTGCCAGCACTATGGGAGGATATGGCTACACCTTC. This translates into CASTMGGYGYTF. The chain uses TRBV5-8 and TRBJ1-2; no clear D. The germline V gene has CDR1 SGHTS and CDR2 YDEGEE. The CDR3 is 12 amino acids. The V gene lost 6 bases and the J gene lost 5 bases, with 11 bases spanning the gap. Supplemented by reference TRBV5-8 and TRBJ1-2, the full variable domain reads EAGVTQSPTHLIKTRGQQATLRCSPISGHTSVYWYQQALGLGLQFLLWYDEGEERNRGNFPPRFSGRQFPNYSSELNVNALELEDSALYLCASTMGGYGYTFGSGTRLTVV.

The chain joins TRBV24-1 to TRBJ2-5, with 7 bases identical to TRBD2. Germline V CDR1 and CDR2: KGHDR, SFDVKD. This CDR3 is built from 15 residues. The ends lost 1 base at V and 2 bases at J; junction bases unmatched: 3. The CDR3 DNA is TGTGCCACCAGTGATTTTGGGGGGGGGCAAGAGACCCAGTACTTC. This encodes CATSDFGGGQETQYF.

The chain joins TRBV5-1 to TRBJ1-4, with D possibly being TRBD1 (6 bases). This CDR3 has 15 residues. V lost 0 bases and J 10 bases, leaving 16 bases between the germline ends. The germline CDR1 and CDR2 sequences are SGHRS and YFSETQ. Here the CDR3 reads CASSLAGGGMGKLFF. CDR3 in DNA: TGCGCCAGCAGCTTGGCCGGGGGCGGGATGGGAAAACTGTTTTTT.

The V and J genes are TRBV24-1 and TRBJ1-1; possibly TRBD1 for D (6 bases). Germline CDR1 and CDR2: KGHDR and SFDVKD. CDR3 length equals 13 residues. V dropped 6 bases and J dropped 5 bases, with 12 bases sitting between them. As DNA, the CDR3 is TGTGCCACCAGTACAGGGTTAGGTACTGAAGCTTTCTTT. Translated, it gives CATSTGLGTEAFF.

The chain is built from TRBV11-2 and TRBJ2-7, with 11 positions matching TRBD2. The J segment lost 3 bases and the V segment lost 5 bases, leaving 3 bases of the junction unmatched. CDR1 is SGHAT, CDR2 FQNNGV, per germline. The CDR3 contains 14 residues. The CDR3 region has the DNA TGTGCCAGCAGCCTGGGGACTAGCGGCTACGAGCAGTACTTC. Protein sequence: CASSLGTSGYEQYF.

The gene calls are TRBV4-3 and TRBJ2-6, with unresolved D. The CDR3 sequence is 13 residues long. The germline gives CDR1 LGHNA, CDR2 YSLEER. The germline V and J ends were trimmed by 4 bases and 0 bases, with 1 base remaining between them. CDR3 DNA: TGCGCCAGCAGCCTCTCTGGGGCCAACGTCCTGACTTTC. Protein: CASSLSGANVLTF.